Below are 9 T cell receptor beta chains sequenced from a single sample in a study of T cell clonality in common variable immunodeficiency. The protocol was immunoSEQ multiplex PCR, while the TCRdb copy is restricted to in-frame clones and leaves out a portion. The sample has about 42,000 clones, none seen only once. Their antigens remain unidentified. Whole-study results and caveats: Common variable immunodeficiency TCR beta sequences reportedly had fewer deletions and N-nucleotide insertions.

Sequenced: peripheral blood mononuclear cells. These receptors all come from a human donor with common variable immunodeficiency.

This clone was counted at least ten times. Read sequence stops 3 residues before the CDR3 end, and the germline J gene provides the missing end. J is TRBJ2-1 and V is TRBV2; 8 nucleotides align to TRBD1. This CDR3 contains 14 residues. After removal of 6 bases from V and 7 bases from J, the junction contained 8 bases not matched to a gene. The germline CDR1 and CDR2 sequences are SNHLY and FYNNEI. The CDR3 is CASRTTGGRNEQFF. The covered CDR3 bases are TGTGCCAGCAGGACAACAGGGGGGAGAAATGAG.

This clone was counted many times. The junction and the germline gene differ at one end; a read error may be behind it. The read is 3 residues too short to cover the CDR3 end, so that end is filled in from the germline J gene. The genes are TRBV7-7 and TRBJ2-7; 7 nucleotides line up with TRBD1. Germline V gene lookup returns CDR1 SSHAT and CDR2 FNYEAQ (reference sequence). The CDR3 sequence is 13 residues long. The part of the CDR3 DNA that was read is TGTGCTAGCAGCAAGACAGGGTCCTACGAG. Its protein product is CASSKTGSYE. The whole CDR3 sequence reads CASSKTGSYEQYF.

This clone was seen only a few times. The observed sequence ends 3 residues before the CDR3 terminus, with the missing tail filled in from the germline J gene. The rearrangement uses TRBV19 and TRBJ2-1; D not certain. Germline V gene lookup returns CDR1 LNHDA and CDR2 SQIVND (reference sequence). The V end lost 3 bases, the J end lost 5 bases, and 11 bases lay between the germline ends. The CDR3 runs to 14 residues. The DNA read from the CDR3 is TGTGCCAGTAGTATGAGGCAGGTGAACAATGAG. Residues: CASSMRQVNNE. The full CDR3 sequence reads CASSMRQVNNEQFF. Together with reference TRBV19 and TRBJ2-1, the CDR3 gives the full variable domain: DGGITQSPKYLFRKEGQNVTLSCEQNLNHDAMYWYRQDPGQGLRLIYYSQIVNDFQKGDIAEGYSVSREKKESFPLTVTSAQKNPTAFYLCASSMRQVNNEQFFGPGTRLTVL.

This clone was observed many times. Read coverage stops 3 residues before the CDR3 terminus; the germline J gene supplies the remainder. The J gene is TRBJ2-7, the V gene TRBV6-2 or TRBV6-3; 10 bases map to TRBD2. V dropped 6 bases and J dropped 6; count of bases not matched to a gene: 2. The CDR3 has 12 residues. CDR1 MNHEY and CDR2 SVGEGT come from the germline V gene. This chain's CDR3 is CASSGLAAEQYF. The covered CDR3 bases are TGTGCCAGCAGCGGACTAGCGGCCGAG.

A word on this clone: The read is 3 residues too short to cover the CDR3 end, so that end is filled in from the germline J gene. V gene TRBV7-2 combines with J gene TRBJ2-7; D is possibly TRBD1 (6 bases). The CDR3 sequence is 14 residues long. Trimming removed 2 bases from V and 5 bases from J, with 13 bases in between. CDR1 is SGHTA and CDR2 is FQGNSA in the germline V gene. CDR3 amino acids: CASSLLAQGHEQYF. The DNA read from the CDR3 is TGTGCCAGCAGCTTATTGGCCCAGGGGCACGAG.

This clone came up a few times. The CDR3 goes on 3 residues after the read ends, and that part is filled in from the germline J gene. The chain links TRBV18 to TRBJ2-1; 7 nucleotides line up with TRBD2. The CDR3 totals 15 residues. Looked up from germline, CDR1 is KGHSH and CDR2 is LQKENI. After removal of 3 bases from V and 0 bases from J, the junction contained 2 bases not matched to a gene. The CDR3 sequence: CASSPAGASYNEQFF. The part of the CDR3 DNA that was read is TGTGCCAGCTCACCGGCGGGAGCCTCCTACAATGAG.

This clone came up a few times. Coverage ceases 3 residues before the CDR3 finishes, and the germline J gene fills in the end. The chain uses TRBV2 and TRBJ2-2, with D perhaps matching TRBD1 (6 bases). V was trimmed by 3 bases and J by 4 bases, leaving 12 bases between them. The CDR3 covers 15 residues. Germline V gene lookup returns CDR1 SNHLY and CDR2 FYNNEI. The sequenced CDR3 bases are TGTGCCAGCAGTGAGGCAGGGGCGATCACCGGGGAG. It specifies CASSEAGAITGE. The whole CDR3 protein is CASSEAGAITGELFF.

This clone showed up many times. The CDR3 end is not reached by the read, which stops 3 residues before it; the germline J gene fills it in. V usage is TRBV30 and J usage is TRBJ1-1; D may be TRBD1 (6 bases). This CDR3 has 11 residues. The germline V gene has CDR1 GTSNPN and CDR2 SVGIG (reference sequence). Deletions cut 5 bases from V and 6 bases from J, with 10 bases between. CDR3 sequence: CAWSRGPEAFF. The CDR3 bases that were read are TGTGCCTGGTCCAGGGGCCCTGAA.

This clone was observed a handful of times. The read terminates 3 residues ahead of where the CDR3 ends, so the germline J gene completes it. V is TRBV30 and J is TRBJ1-1; TRBD1 might be the D (5 bases). The germline CDR1 and CDR2 sequences are GTSNPN and SVGIG (reference sequence). The CDR3 runs to 14 residues. V lost 3 bases, J lost 1 base, and 12 bases lay in between. The CDR3 here is CAWSPHQGNTEAFF. Partial CDR3 DNA: TGTGCCTGGAGCCCACACCAGGGGAACACTGAA.